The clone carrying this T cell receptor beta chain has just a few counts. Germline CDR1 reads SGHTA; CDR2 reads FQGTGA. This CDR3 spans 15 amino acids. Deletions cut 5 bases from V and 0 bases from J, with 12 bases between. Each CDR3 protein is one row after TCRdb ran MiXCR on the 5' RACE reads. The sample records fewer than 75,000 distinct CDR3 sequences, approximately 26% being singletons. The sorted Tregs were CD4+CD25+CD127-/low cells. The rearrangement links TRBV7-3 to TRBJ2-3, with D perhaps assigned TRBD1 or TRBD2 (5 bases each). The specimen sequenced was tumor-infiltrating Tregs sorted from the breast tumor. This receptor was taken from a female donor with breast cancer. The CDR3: CASSMGVSSTDTQYF. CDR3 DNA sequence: TGTGCCAGCAGCATGGGGGTTTCTAGCACAGATACGCAGTATTTT. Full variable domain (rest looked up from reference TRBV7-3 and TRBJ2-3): GAGVSQTPSNKVTEKGKYVELRCDPISGHTALYWYRQSLGQGPEFLIYFQGTGAADDSGLPNDRFFAVRPEGSVSTLKIQRTERGDSAVYLCASSMGVSSTDTQYFGPGTRLTVL.